The 13 T cell receptor beta chains reported below all come from one sample, sequenced in a study of long-term antiretroviral therapy in people with HIV. The assay, immunoSEQ v3.0, was run at survey level. TCRdb's table, derived via immunoSEQ multiplex PCR, lists solely in-frame clones and lacks some. Of some 26,000 clones listed, 75% to 90% are singletons. The source was unsorted PBMCs, collected 2.9 years after starting antiretroviral therapy. These receptors all stem from a middle-aged man with HIV.

CDR3 bases: TGTGCCAGCTCACCACCAAGCCGCCAAGAGACCCAGTACTTC. It translates to CASSPPSRQETQYF. J is TRBJ2-5 and V is TRBV18; D unresolved. This CDR3 is built from 14 residues. Between the trimmed V and J ends, which lost 0 bases and 1 base, there was a span of 6 bases. Germline lookup yields CDR1 KGHSH and CDR2 LQKENI.

The J gene is TRBJ2-2, the V gene TRBV7-2; D may be TRBD2 (5 bases). Trimming shortened V by 6 bases and J by 7 bases, and 12 bases separated the two germline ends. The CDR3 sequence is 13 residues long. The germline V gene has CDR1 SGHTA and CDR2 FQGNSA. The CDR3 DNA reads as TGTGCCAGCAGGACGGGGTTTATCGGGGAGCTGTTTTTT. Encoded protein: CASRTGFIGELFF.

The rearrangement joins TRBV5-5 to TRBJ2-7, with D unresolved. This CDR3 is built from 14 residues. V shed 0 bases and J shed 1 base, with 8 bases lying between them. The V gene's germline CDR1 is SGHKS and CDR2 YYEKEE (reference sequence). CDR3 DNA sequence: TGTGCCAGCAGCTTGGACTGGCAGTCCTACGAGCAGTACTTC. The encoded protein is CASSLDWQSYEQYF. Full variable domain (missing parts from reference TRBV5-5 and TRBJ2-7): DAGVTQSPTHLIKTRGQQVTLRCSPISGHKSVSWYQQVLGQGPQFIFQYYEKEERGRGNFPDRFSARQFPNYSSELNVNALLLGDSALYLCASSLDWQSYEQYFGPGTRLTVT.

The genes are TRBV18 and TRBJ1-5; D gene unclear. The CDR3 extends over 16 amino acids. V shed 4 bases and J shed 5 bases, with 18 bases lying between them. The germline V gene encodes CDR1 KGHSH and CDR2 LQKENI. CDR3 loop: CASSRLEDPGYQPQHF. The CDR3 DNA reads as TGTGCCAGCTCACGGTTGGAGGACCCGGGGTATCAGCCCCAGCATTTT.

For the CDR3, the DNA is TGTGCCTGGAGTTTCTACAGGGGGATTAACACCGGGGAGCTGTTTTTT. This translates into CAWSFYRGINTGELFF. The chain uses TRBV30 and TRBJ2-2, with TRBD1 matching over 8 bases. Per the germline V gene, CDR1 is GTSNPN and CDR2 is SVGIG (reference sequence). J was trimmed by 2 bases and V by 2 bases; bases with no gene match: 7. The CDR3 loop spans 16 amino acids.

This sequence joins TRBV30 and TRBJ2-5; D is undetermined. This CDR3 region has 14 residues. V lost 0 bases, J lost 5 bases, and 13 bases lay in between. Germline-derived CDR1 and CDR2 are GTSNPN and SVGIG (reference sequence). Here the CDR3 DNA reads TGTGCCTGGAGTGTGGGGTTGACGTGGGAGACCCAGTACTTC. Translation gives CAWSVGLTWETQYF. Supplemented by reference TRBV30 and TRBJ2-5, the full variable domain reads SQTIHQWPATLVQPVGSPLSLECTVEGTSNPNLYWYRQAAGRGLQLLFYSVGIGQISSEVPQNLSASRPQDRQFILSSKKLLLSDSGFYLCAWSVGLTWETQYFGPGTRLLVL.

The chain recombines TRBV29-1 with TRBJ2-7; D remains ambiguous. This CDR3 spans 14 amino acids. Deletions cut 6 bases from V and 0 bases from J, with 15 bases between. CDR1 and CDR2 from the germline V gene are SQVTM and ANQGSEA. In DNA, the CDR3 is TGCAGCGTCGCTGGACCGTCTAGCTCCTACGAGCAGTACTTC. Translating gives CSVAGPSSSYEQYF.

The CDR3 sequence: CASRDRGQGRNPYEQYF. The CDR3 bases are TGTGCCAGCAGAGACCGAGGACAGGGAAGAAATCCCTACGAGCAGTACTTC. V is TRBV28 and J is TRBJ2-7; 8 nucleotides match TRBD1. Trimming cost V 6 bases and J 2 bases; bases outside gene matches: 15. Per germline, CDR1 MDHEN and CDR2 SYDVKM. The CDR3 consists of 17 residues.

V is TRBV9 and J is TRBJ2-3; 10 bases fit TRBD2. The V gene's germline CDR1 is SGDLS and CDR2 YYNGEE. Unmatched junction bases numbered 2, after V lost 7 bases and J lost 0 bases. The CDR3 covers 14 residues. Here the CDR3 reads CASGAGGSTDTQYF. CDR3 bases: TGTGCCAGCGGAGCGGGGGGGAGCACAGATACGCAGTATTTT.

This chain links TRBV5-8 with TRBJ1-2, with D possibly being TRBD1 (5 bases). V gave up 3 bases and J gave up 3 bases, with 9 bases separating them. Germline lookup yields CDR1 SGHTS and CDR2 YDEGEE. This CDR3 has 13 amino acids. CDR3 bases: TGTGCCAGCAGCTATCAGGGATACTATGGCTACACCTTC. This encodes CASSYQGYYGYTF.

The chain links TRBV6-4 to TRBJ2-2, with D unresolved. V shed 6 bases and J shed 3 bases, with 8 bases lying between them. The CDR3 extends over 13 amino acids. From germline, CDR1 is MRHNA and CDR2 SNTAGT. Written as DNA, the CDR3 is TGTGCCAGCAGCCCCAGCGACACCGGGGAGCTGTTTTTT. Amino acids: CASSPSDTGELFF.

This chain joins TRBV9 and TRBJ1-5; D gene uncertain. The CDR3 loop spans 15 amino acids. V was trimmed by 0 bases and J by 0 bases, leaving 7 bases between them. Germline V gene data show CDR1 as SGDLS and CDR2 as YYNGEE. CDR3 sequence (DNA): TGTGCCAGCAGCGTAGAGGAGCATAGCAATCAGCCCCAGCATTTT. Residues: CASSVEEHSNQPQHF.

This clone has only one observation. In nucleotides, the CDR3 is TGTGCCAGCAGTGAAGAGGGACAGGGGTACTACGAGCAGTACTTC. It translates to CASSEEGQGYYEQYF. The chain combines TRBV6-1 with TRBJ2-7; 10 bases match TRBD1. The CDR3 is made up of 15 amino acids. Trimming at V came to 1 base and at J to 3 bases, leaving 3 bases not matched to a gene. Per the germline V gene, CDR1 is MNHNS and CDR2 is SASEGT.